This T cell receptor (beta chain) was obtained from a study of neurological immune-mediated disorders. This clonotype has a handful of counts. TCRdb analysed the 5' RACE reads with MiXCR anew, one entry per CDR3 protein. The top ten clones hold roughly 1.3% of a sample with around 130,000 distinct CDR3 sequences, about 3.2% of them seen once. V was pared by 4 bases and J by 7 bases, with 10 bases between. Germline CDR1 is WSHSY and CDR2 is SAAADI. CDR3 length: 12 amino acids. The sequence derives from a woman younger than 45 with multiple sclerosis. V and J are TRBV10-2 and TRBJ1-2, with TRBD1 as a possible D gene (5 bases). The sequencing sample was made of PBMCs. The CDR3: CASSGSGAGYTF. Written as DNA, the CDR3 is TGCGCCAGCAGTGGGTCCGGGGCTGGCTACACCTTC.